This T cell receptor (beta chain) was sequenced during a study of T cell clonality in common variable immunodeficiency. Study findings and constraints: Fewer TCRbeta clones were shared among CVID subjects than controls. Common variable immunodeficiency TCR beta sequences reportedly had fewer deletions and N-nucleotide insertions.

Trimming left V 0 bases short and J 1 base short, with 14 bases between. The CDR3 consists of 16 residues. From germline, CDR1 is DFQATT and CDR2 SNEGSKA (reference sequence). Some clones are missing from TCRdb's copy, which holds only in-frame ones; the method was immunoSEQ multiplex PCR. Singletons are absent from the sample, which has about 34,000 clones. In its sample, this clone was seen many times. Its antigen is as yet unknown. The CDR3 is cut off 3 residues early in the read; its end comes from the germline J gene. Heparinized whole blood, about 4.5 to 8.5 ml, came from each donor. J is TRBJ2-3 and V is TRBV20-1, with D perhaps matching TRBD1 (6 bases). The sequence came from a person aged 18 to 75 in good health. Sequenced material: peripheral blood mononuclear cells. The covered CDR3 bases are TGCAGTGCTAGAGATAAGGACAGATATCGCACAGATACG. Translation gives CSARDKDRYRTDT. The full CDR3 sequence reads CSARDKDRYRTDTQYF.